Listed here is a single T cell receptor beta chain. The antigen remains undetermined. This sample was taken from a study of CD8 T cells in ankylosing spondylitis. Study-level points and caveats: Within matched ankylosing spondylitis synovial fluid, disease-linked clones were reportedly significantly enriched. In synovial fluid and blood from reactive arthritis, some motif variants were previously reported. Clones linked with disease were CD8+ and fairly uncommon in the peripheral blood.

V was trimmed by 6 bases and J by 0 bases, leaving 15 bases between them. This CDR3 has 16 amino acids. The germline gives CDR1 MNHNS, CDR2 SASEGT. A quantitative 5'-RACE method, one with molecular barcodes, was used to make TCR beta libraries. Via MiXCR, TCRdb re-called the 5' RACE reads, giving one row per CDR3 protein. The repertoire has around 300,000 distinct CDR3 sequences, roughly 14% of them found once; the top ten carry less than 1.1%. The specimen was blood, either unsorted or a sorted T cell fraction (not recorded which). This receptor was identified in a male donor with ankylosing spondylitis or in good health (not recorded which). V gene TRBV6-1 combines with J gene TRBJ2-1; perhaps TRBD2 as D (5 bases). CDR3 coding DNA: TGTGCCAGCAGCTCCCTAGGAGGTTACTCCTACAATGAGCAGTTCTTC. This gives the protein CASSSLGGYSYNEQFF.